A single sample gave rise to the 9 T cell receptor beta chains below, sequenced in a study of blood T cell repertoires in COVID-19. Data came from immunoSEQ multiplex PCR; TCRdb stores just in-frame clones and leaves some out. The repertoire holds tens of thousands of clones, 84% seen once, with 9% to 15% in the top ten. Sequenced input: peripheral blood. The receptors were sampled from a human donor in a cohort sampled during active COVID-19.

This sequence joins TRBV25-1 and TRBJ1-2, with D possibly TRBD1 on 6 matching bases. Germline values: CDR1 MGHDK, CDR2 SYGVNS. Trimming shortened V by 0 bases and J by 8 bases, and 19 bases separated the two germline ends. The CDR3 consists of 16 residues. The CDR3 nucleotides are TGTGCCAGCAGTGAATACGCGGACAGTAGTATTGAGGGCTACACCTTC. The encoded protein is CASSEYADSSIEGYTF.

This chain connects TRBV28 to TRBJ2-7; TRBD2 matches 9 bases. CDR3 length: 17 residues. Trimming took 5 bases from V and 3 from J; bases not matched to a gene: 14. Germline lookup yields CDR1 MDHEN and CDR2 SYDVKM. The CDR3: CASSGPPSIAGDYEQYF. The DNA of the CDR3 is TGTGCCAGCAGTGGCCCCCCTTCTATAGCGGGAGACTACGAGCAGTACTTC.

V is TRBV20-1 and J is TRBJ2-7, with D tentatively TRBD2 (6 bases). The V and J ends lost 3 bases and 0 bases respectively, with 9 bases between them. The CDR3 loop spans 13 amino acids. Per germline, CDR1 DFQATT and CDR2 SNEGSKA (reference sequence). The CDR3 coding sequence is TGCAGTGCTAGTTTGACTAGCTCCTACGAGCAGTACTTC. Translation: CSASLTSSYEQYF.

The sample holds one count of this clone. The V call is TRBV5-1, the J call TRBJ2-1; 7 nucleotides line up with TRBD2. Trimming removed 2 bases from V and 7 bases from J; junction bases left unmatched: 6. Germline V lookup: CDR1 SGHRS, CDR2 YFSETQ. This CDR3 comprises 14 residues. Here the CDR3 reads CASSLGLDFNEQFF. The CDR3 DNA is TGCGCCAGCAGCTTAGGACTAGATTTTAATGAGCAGTTCTTC.

The J gene is TRBJ1-2, the V gene TRBV4-1; D perhaps matches TRBD1 (6 bases). The CDR3 loop spans 15 amino acids. V lost 4 bases and J lost 5, with 17 bases in between. The V gene's germline CDR1 is MGHRA and CDR2 YSYEKL. The CDR3: CASSPEGVMLYGYTF. The CDR3 DNA sequence: TGCGCCAGCAGCCCCGAGGGGGTTATGTTGTATGGCTACACCTTC.

This clone was seen only a few times. The rearrangement links TRBV3-1 (or the pseudogene TRBV3-2) to TRBJ1-6; D is uncertain. V was trimmed by 0 bases and J by 0 bases, leaving 12 bases between them. This CDR3 is built from 18 residues. Per the germline V gene, CDR1 is LGHDT and CDR2 is YNNKEL (reference sequence). As DNA, the CDR3 is TGTGCCAGCAGCCAAGACACCTTAGGGAGCTCCTATAATTCACCCCTCCACTTT. This encodes CASSQDTLGSSYNSPLHF.

The rearrangement joins TRBV6-2 or TRBV6-3 to TRBJ2-2; 9 bases match TRBD2. The V gene end was trimmed by 2 bases and the J gene end by 0 bases; junction bases not matched to a gene: 4. There are 17 residues in the CDR3. In germline, CDR1 is MNHEY, CDR2 SVGEGT. This CDR3 is CASSYISGSPNTGELFF. In nucleotides, the CDR3 is TGTGCCAGCAGTTACATTAGCGGGAGTCCGAACACCGGGGAGCTGTTTTTT.

This chain's CDR3 is CASSAGTSGELFF. In DNA, the CDR3 is TGTGCCAGCAGCGCCGGGACATCCGGGGAGCTGTTTTTT. V gene TRBV9 combines with J gene TRBJ2-2; TRBD1 is a possible D gene (6 bases). V was cut by 3 bases and J by 6 bases, with 9 bases left in between. The CDR3 extends over 13 amino acids. Germline V gene sequence: CDR1 SGDLS, CDR2 YYNGEE.

The chain joins TRBV27 to TRBJ1-1; 7 bases are shared with TRBD1. The CDR3 sequence is 15 residues long. V gave up 4 bases and J gave up 2 bases; unmatched junction bases: 7. Per the germline V gene, CDR1 is MNHEY and CDR2 is SMNVEV (reference sequence). The CDR3 coding sequence is TGTGCCAGCAGTTCCCCGACAGGGACTAACACTGAAGCTTTCTTT. Translated, it gives CASSSPTGTNTEAFF.